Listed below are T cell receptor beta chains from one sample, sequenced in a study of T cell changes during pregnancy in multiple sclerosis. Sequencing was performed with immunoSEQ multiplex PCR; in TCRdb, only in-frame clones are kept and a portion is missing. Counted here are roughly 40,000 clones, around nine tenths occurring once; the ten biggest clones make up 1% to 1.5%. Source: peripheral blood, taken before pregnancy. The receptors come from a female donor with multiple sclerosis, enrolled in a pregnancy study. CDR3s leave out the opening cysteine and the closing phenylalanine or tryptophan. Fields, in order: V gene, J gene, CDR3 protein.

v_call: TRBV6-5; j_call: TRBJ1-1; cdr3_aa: ASRTGYTEAF
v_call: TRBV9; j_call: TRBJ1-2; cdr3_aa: ASSVDGGQGSGGYT
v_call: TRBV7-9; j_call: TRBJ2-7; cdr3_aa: ASSFGGAEQY
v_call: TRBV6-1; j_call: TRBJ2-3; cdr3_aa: ASRGTSGSPDTQY
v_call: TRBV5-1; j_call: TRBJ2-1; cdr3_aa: ASSLYGGARPRDEQF
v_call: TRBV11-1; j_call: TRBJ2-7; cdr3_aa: ASRADGTSTYEQY
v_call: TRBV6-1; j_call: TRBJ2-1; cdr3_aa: ASSESLRDRVNEQF
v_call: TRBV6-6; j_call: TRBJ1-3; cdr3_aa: ASSYAGNSGNTIY
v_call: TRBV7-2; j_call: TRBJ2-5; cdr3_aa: ASSLYGQETQY
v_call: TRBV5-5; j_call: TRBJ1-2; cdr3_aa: ASSADRNYGYT
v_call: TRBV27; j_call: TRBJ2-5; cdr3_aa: ASSLKQGGTLQETQY
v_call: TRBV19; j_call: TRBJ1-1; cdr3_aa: ASSAREGVTEAF
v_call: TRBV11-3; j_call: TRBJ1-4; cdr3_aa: ASSSFRGATNEKLF
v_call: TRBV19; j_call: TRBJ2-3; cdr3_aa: ASSVGTSGQDTQY
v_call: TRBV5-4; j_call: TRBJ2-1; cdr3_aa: ASSSRTEYNEQF
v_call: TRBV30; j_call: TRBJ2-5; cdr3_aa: ASKAPGAGETQY
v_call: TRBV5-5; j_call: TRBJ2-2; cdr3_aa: ASSYEVAGELF
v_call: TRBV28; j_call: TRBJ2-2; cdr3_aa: ASIEQGARAGELF
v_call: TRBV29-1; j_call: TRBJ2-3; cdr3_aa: SVELAGGGDTQY
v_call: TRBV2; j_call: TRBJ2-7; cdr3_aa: ASSETSGQRYEQY
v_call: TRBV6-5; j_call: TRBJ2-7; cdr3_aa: ASSYRGLAGAEQY
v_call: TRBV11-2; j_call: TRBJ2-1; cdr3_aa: ASRGGGGINEQF
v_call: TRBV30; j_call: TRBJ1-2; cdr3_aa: AWNPGEPYGYT
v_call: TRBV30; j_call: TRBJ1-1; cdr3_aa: AWNTGFNTEAF
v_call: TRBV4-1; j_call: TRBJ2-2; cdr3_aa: ASSQVIAGAPGELF
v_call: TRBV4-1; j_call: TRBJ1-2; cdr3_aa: ASSQRGSYT
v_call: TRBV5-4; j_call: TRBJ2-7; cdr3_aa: ASSLGQRAYEQY
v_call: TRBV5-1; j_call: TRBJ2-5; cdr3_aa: ASSLTGRGETQY
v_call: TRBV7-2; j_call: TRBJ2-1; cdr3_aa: ASSLAWASAQNEQF
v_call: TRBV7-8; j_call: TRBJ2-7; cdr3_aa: ASSFRTSGIYEQY
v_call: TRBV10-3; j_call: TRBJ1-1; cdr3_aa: AIADRVTEAF
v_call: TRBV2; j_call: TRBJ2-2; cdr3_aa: ASSDSSLAGVPGELF
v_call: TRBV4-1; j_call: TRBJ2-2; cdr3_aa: ASSQSIAATNTGELF
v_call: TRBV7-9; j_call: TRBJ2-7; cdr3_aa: ASSPWGDSGSYEQY
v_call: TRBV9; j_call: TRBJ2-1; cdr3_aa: ASSVEGREWNEQF